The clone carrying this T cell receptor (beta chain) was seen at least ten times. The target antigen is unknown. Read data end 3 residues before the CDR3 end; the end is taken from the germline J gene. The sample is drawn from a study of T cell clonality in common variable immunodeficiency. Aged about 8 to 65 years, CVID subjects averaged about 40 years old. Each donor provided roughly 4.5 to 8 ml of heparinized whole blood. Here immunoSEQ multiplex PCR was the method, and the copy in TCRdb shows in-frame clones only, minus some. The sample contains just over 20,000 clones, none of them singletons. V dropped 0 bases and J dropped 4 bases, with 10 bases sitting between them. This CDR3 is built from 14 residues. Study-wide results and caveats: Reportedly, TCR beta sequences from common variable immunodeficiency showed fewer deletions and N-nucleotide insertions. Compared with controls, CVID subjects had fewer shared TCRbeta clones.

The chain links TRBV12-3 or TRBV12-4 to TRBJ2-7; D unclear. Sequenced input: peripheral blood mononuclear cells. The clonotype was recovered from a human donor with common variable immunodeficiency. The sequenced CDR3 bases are TGTGCCAGCAGTTTAGCGCTTTCCGGTTACGAG. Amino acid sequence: CASSLALSGYE. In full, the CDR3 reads CASSLALSGYEQYF.